These T cell receptor beta chains were read from a single sample in a study of read filtering for tumor transcriptome and immune sequencing. In TCRdb, the reads were re-called with MiXCR into one record per CDR3 protein. The table has some 48,000 distinct CDR3 sequences, around 19% seen once; the top ten hold 15% to 17%. Sequenced input: a population of CD138-negative cells sorted from bone marrow. All receptors derive from a donor aged 40 or older with multiple myeloma. CDR3s include the opening cysteine and the closing phenylalanine or tryptophan. Each record gives: CDR3 DNA, CDR3 protein, D gene, clone size, V gene, J gene. D genes are given only for firm matches. The size entry is marked missing in some rows and otherwise reads once, few, many or a size class.

CDR3 DNA: TGTGCCAGCAGTTTTCACAGGGACAATGAGCAGTTCTTC
CDR3 protein: CASSFHRDNEQFF
D gene: .
clone size: medium-sized
V gene: TRBV12-3/TRBV12-4
J gene: TRBJ2-1

CDR3 DNA: TGTGCCAGCAGTGTGACAGAGCGCAATGAGCAGTTCTTC
CDR3 protein: CASSVTERNEQFF
D gene: .
clone size: few
V gene: TRBV2
J gene: TRBJ2-1

CDR3 DNA: TGTGCCAGCAGCCAGGGGGACGATATGGGAGCTTTCTTT
CDR3 protein: CASSQGDDMGAFF
D gene: TRBD1
clone size: many
V gene: TRBV2
J gene: TRBJ1-1

CDR3 DNA: TGCAGTGCAAGGACAGATTCCTACGAGCAGTACTTC
CDR3 protein: CSARTDSYEQYF
D gene: .
clone size: many
V gene: TRBV20-1
J gene: TRBJ2-7

CDR3 DNA: TGTGCCAGCTCACCTTACGGGACACGGGCGGACATCTATGGCTACACCTTC
CDR3 protein: CASSPYGTRADIYGYTF
D gene: .
clone size: many
V gene: TRBV18
J gene: TRBJ1-2

CDR3 DNA: TGTGCCAGTAGTGGGAGCAGGGGAGGCGAGCAGTACTTC
CDR3 protein: CASSGSRGGEQYF
D gene: .
clone size: many
V gene: TRBV19
J gene: TRBJ2-7

CDR3 DNA: TGTGCCAGCAGCGACGGTGGGATCGATCAGTACTTC
CDR3 protein: CASSDGGIDQYF
D gene: .
clone size: .
V gene: TRBV2
J gene: TRBJ2-7

CDR3 DNA: TGTGCCTGGAGTAAAGCGGGGTGGAACACCGGGGAGCTGTTTTTT
CDR3 protein: CAWSKAGWNTGELFF
D gene: TRBD2
clone size: many
V gene: TRBV30
J gene: TRBJ2-2

CDR3 DNA: TGCAGTGCTCGCAGGGGGGGCACTGAAGCTTTCTTT
CDR3 protein: CSARRGGTEAFF
D gene: TRBD1
clone size: .
V gene: TRBV20-1
J gene: TRBJ1-1

CDR3 DNA: TGCGCCAGCAGCTTGGCCGGGACAGGGTTTGTTTCGCTGGGCACAGATACGCAGTATTTT
CDR3 protein: CASSLAGTGFVSLGTDTQYF
D gene: TRBD1
clone size: few
V gene: TRBV5-1
J gene: TRBJ2-3

CDR3 DNA: TGTGCCAGCAGTCCCTCCCGGAGGACCGGGGAGCTGTTTTTT
CDR3 protein: CASSPSRRTGELFF
D gene: .
clone size: few
V gene: TRBV12-3/TRBV12-4
J gene: TRBJ2-2

CDR3 DNA: TGTGCCAGCAGCTTGGCGGCTAGTAACTATGGCTACACCTTC
CDR3 protein: CASSLAASNYGYTF
D gene: .
clone size: few
V gene: TRBV5-5
J gene: TRBJ1-2

CDR3 DNA: TGCAGTGCTAGAGATCGGGCTAGCGGAAACTACAATGAGCAGTTCTTC
CDR3 protein: CSARDRASGNYNEQFF
D gene: TRBD2
clone size: many
V gene: TRBV20-1
J gene: TRBJ2-1

CDR3 DNA: TGTGCCAGCAGCTTTCCGACAGGGGGTGCTCAAGAGACCCAGTACTTC
CDR3 protein: CASSFPTGGAQETQYF
D gene: TRBD1
clone size: .
V gene: TRBV5-4
J gene: TRBJ2-5

CDR3 DNA: TGTGCCAGCAGCCCCCTCCCCCAGCTAGCTACGGGGGATACGCAGTATTTT
CDR3 protein: CASSPLPQLATGDTQYF
D gene: .
clone size: many
V gene: TRBV7-2
J gene: TRBJ2-3

CDR3 DNA: TGTGCCAGCAGCCGTCTCGGGACACCGCCAACACAGCCCCAGCATTTT
CDR3 protein: CASSRLGTPPTQPQHF
D gene: .
clone size: few
V gene: TRBV5-5
J gene: TRBJ1-5

CDR3 DNA: TGTGCCAGCAGCACCAGGGAGGGCACTGAAGCTTTCTTT
CDR3 protein: CASSTREGTEAFF
D gene: .
clone size: many
V gene: TRBV7-9
J gene: TRBJ1-1

CDR3 DNA: TGTGCCAGCAGCCCAGAGGACAACTCCTACGAGCAGTACTTC
CDR3 protein: CASSPEDNSYEQYF
D gene: .
clone size: many
V gene: TRBV11-2
J gene: TRBJ2-7

CDR3 DNA: TGTGCCAGCAGCTTAGCGCTCGGCGGGAGAGGGGCCAATGAGCAGTTCTTC
CDR3 protein: CASSLALGGRGANEQFF
D gene: TRBD2
clone size: many
V gene: TRBV7-9
J gene: TRBJ2-1

CDR3 DNA: TGTGCCAGTAGTATCTCCGGGACAGGGGGCAATCAGCCCCAGCATTTT
CDR3 protein: CASSISGTGGNQPQHF
D gene: TRBD1
clone size: few
V gene: TRBV19
J gene: TRBJ1-5

CDR3 DNA: TGTGCTAGTGGTTTCGGGACCGCCTCTAGCACAGATACGCAGTATTTT
CDR3 protein: CASGFGTASSTDTQYF
D gene: .
clone size: .
V gene: TRBV12-5
J gene: TRBJ2-3

CDR3 DNA: TGTGCCAGCAGCTTTCCGGGACAGGTTTCGTTCAATGAGCAGTTCTTC
CDR3 protein: CASSFPGQVSFNEQFF
D gene: TRBD1
clone size: once
V gene: TRBV7-6
J gene: TRBJ2-1

CDR3 DNA: TGTGCCAGTAGTATCCAGTACGGTAATCAGCCCCAGCATTTT
CDR3 protein: CASSIQYGNQPQHF
D gene: .
clone size: .
V gene: TRBV19
J gene: TRBJ1-5

CDR3 DNA: TGCAGTGGACAGGTGGGAGATACGCAGTATTTT
CDR3 protein: CSGQVGDTQYF
D gene: .
clone size: many
V gene: TRBV20-1
J gene: TRBJ2-3

CDR3 DNA: TGCGCCAGCAGCTTGAGCTCTGGGGCCAACGTCCTGACTTTC
CDR3 protein: CASSLSSGANVLTF
D gene: .
clone size: many
V gene: TRBV5-1
J gene: TRBJ2-6

CDR3 DNA: TGTTCCACCCCAGAGGGGGAAACAGTCCCTATGAACACTGAAGCTTTCTTT
CDR3 protein: CSTPEGETVPMNTEAFF
D gene: .
clone size: .
V gene: TRBV7-9
J gene: TRBJ1-1

CDR3 DNA: TGCAGTGTGGGAGCCTACAATGAGCAGTTCTTC
CDR3 protein: CSVGAYNEQFF
D gene: .
clone size: many
V gene: TRBV20-1
J gene: TRBJ2-1

CDR3 DNA: TGTGCCAGCAGCCTAGAGGGTGGAGAGACCCAGTACTTC
CDR3 protein: CASSLEGGETQYF
D gene: .
clone size: many
V gene: TRBV7-3
J gene: TRBJ2-5

CDR3 DNA: TGCGCCAGCAGCCAAGATCAGGCAAGGAACACTGAAGCTTTCTTT
CDR3 protein: CASSQDQARNTEAFF
D gene: .
clone size: many
V gene: TRBV4-3
J gene: TRBJ1-1

CDR3 DNA: TGCGCCAGCAGCTTGGACCTTGAGCAGTTCTTC
CDR3 protein: CASSLDLEQFF
D gene: .
clone size: medium-sized
V gene: TRBV5-1
J gene: TRBJ2-1

CDR3 DNA: TGCGCCAGCAGCTTGCAGGGCTGGGGTGAGCAGTTCTTC
CDR3 protein: CASSLQGWGEQFF
D gene: .
clone size: many
V gene: TRBV5-1
J gene: TRBJ2-1

CDR3 DNA: TGTGCCAGCAGCCAACGTACCGGGGACTTGGAGTCCCAGTACTTC
CDR3 protein: CASSQRTGDLESQYF
D gene: .
clone size: .
V gene: TRBV14
J gene: TRBJ2-5

CDR3 DNA: TGTGCCAGTAGTGAATTCAGGGGTTCCACTGAAGCTTTCTTT
CDR3 protein: CASSEFRGSTEAFF
D gene: .
clone size: .
V gene: TRBV19
J gene: TRBJ1-1

CDR3 DNA: TGTGCCAGCTCCCCTAGGGGCTATAACGACTACACCTTC
CDR3 protein: CASSPRGYNDYTF
D gene: .
clone size: many
V gene: TRBV5-5
J gene: TRBJ1-2

CDR3 DNA: TGTGCCAGCAGTTTAATAACAGGGAGGACAGATACGCAGTATTTT
CDR3 protein: CASSLITGRTDTQYF
D gene: .
clone size: .
V gene: TRBV5-8
J gene: TRBJ2-3

CDR3 DNA: TGTGCCAGCAGTTTCGGGGCCTACAGACAGCCCCAGCATTTT
CDR3 protein: CASSFGAYRQPQHF
D gene: .
clone size: few
V gene: TRBV28
J gene: TRBJ1-5

CDR3 DNA: TGCGCCAGCAGCTGGGGACAGGGAAAGGGAGATACGCAGTATTTT
CDR3 protein: CASSWGQGKGDTQYF
D gene: TRBD1
clone size: many
V gene: TRBV5-1
J gene: TRBJ2-3

CDR3 DNA: TGTGCCAGCAGCTTAGAAGGGGCCCAGCAGTATTTT
CDR3 protein: CASSLEGAQQYF
D gene: .
clone size: many
V gene: TRBV7-2
J gene: TRBJ2-3

CDR3 DNA: TGTGCCACCAGTGAGACTGGGACATCCGGAAGCAATCAGCCCCAGCATTTT
CDR3 protein: CATSETGTSGSNQPQHF
D gene: .
clone size: many
V gene: TRBV24-1
J gene: TRBJ1-5

CDR3 DNA: TGTGCCAGCGGACAGACGCGTGGCAATCAGCCCCAGCATTTT
CDR3 protein: CASGQTRGNQPQHF
D gene: .
clone size: few
V gene: TRBV19
J gene: TRBJ1-5

CDR3 DNA: TGCGCCAGCAGCCAAGGGGCCCGGGACAGCAAAAACATTCAGTACTTC
CDR3 protein: CASSQGARDSKNIQYF
D gene: TRBD1
clone size: .
V gene: TRBV4-1
J gene: TRBJ2-4

CDR3 DNA: TGTGCCAGCAGCTTTAAACAGGCGAACACCGGGGAGCTGTTTTTT
CDR3 protein: CASSFKQANTGELFF
D gene: .
clone size: many
V gene: TRBV5-5
J gene: TRBJ2-2

CDR3 DNA: TGTGCCAGCAGCTTACAGGATGAGCAGTTCTTC
CDR3 protein: CASSLQDEQFF
D gene: .
clone size: many
V gene: TRBV7-2
J gene: TRBJ2-1

CDR3 DNA: TGCAGTGTCGACACCAGGGACAGCTATAGCAATCAGCCCCAGCATTTT
CDR3 protein: CSVDTRDSYSNQPQHF
D gene: TRBD1
clone size: few
V gene: TRBV20-1
J gene: TRBJ1-5

CDR3 DNA: TGTGCCAGCAGTGGGGGACTAGCCAAAAACATTCAGTACTTC
CDR3 protein: CASSGGLAKNIQYF
D gene: .
clone size: many
V gene: TRBV2
J gene: TRBJ2-4

CDR3 DNA: TGTGCCACCAGCCCGATACCCGGCGAGACCACAGATACGCAGTATTTT
CDR3 protein: CATSPIPGETTDTQYF
D gene: .
clone size: many
V gene: TRBV15
J gene: TRBJ2-3

CDR3 DNA: TGCGCCAGCAGCCCTACTGCGGCGGGAGGGCCGCATAGTGAGCAGTTCTTC
CDR3 protein: CASSPTAAGGPHSEQFF
D gene: TRBD2
clone size: many
V gene: TRBV5-1
J gene: TRBJ2-1

CDR3 DNA: TGTGCCAGCAGTTACTCTGAGCCCCGAGCTTACGAGCAGTACTTC
CDR3 protein: CASSYSEPRAYEQYF
D gene: .
clone size: many
V gene: TRBV6-6
J gene: TRBJ2-7

CDR3 DNA: TGTGCCAGCCTCCGACTTCCAAGGGGGCTGCAACAAATCCCAACTGGGGCCAACGTCCTGACTTTC
CDR3 protein: CASLRLPRGLQQIPTGANVLTF
D gene: TRBD1
clone size: .
V gene: TRBV19
J gene: TRBJ2-6

CDR3 DNA: TGTGCCAGCAGCTTAGTCTACCTAGCGGGACGAAATGAGCAGTTCTTC
CDR3 protein: CASSLVYLAGRNEQFF
D gene: TRBD2
clone size: many
V gene: TRBV11-3
J gene: TRBJ2-1

CDR3 DNA: TGCAGTGCCATCTTTAGCGGGGGTTACACAGATACGCAGTATTTT
CDR3 protein: CSAIFSGGYTDTQYF
D gene: TRBD2
clone size: few
V gene: TRBV20-1
J gene: TRBJ2-3

CDR3 DNA: TGTGCCAGCAGCCAAGGGGACAGGGGTGCTTTCTTT
CDR3 protein: CASSQGDRGAFF
D gene: TRBD1
clone size: many
V gene: TRBV3-1
J gene: TRBJ1-1

CDR3 DNA: TGCAGCGCGGGCGACAGGGTCGATCAGCCCCAGCATTTT
CDR3 protein: CSAGDRVDQPQHF
D gene: TRBD1
clone size: .
V gene: TRBV29-1
J gene: TRBJ1-5

CDR3 DNA: TGCGCCAGCCGTAGGTCTGGAGATGAGCAGTTCTTC
CDR3 protein: CASRRSGDEQFF
D gene: .
clone size: many
V gene: TRBV5-1
J gene: TRBJ2-1

CDR3 DNA: TGTGCCAGCTCACCAACGGCCAAAAACATTCAGTACTTC
CDR3 protein: CASSPTAKNIQYF
D gene: .
clone size: many
V gene: TRBV18
J gene: TRBJ2-4

CDR3 DNA: TGTGCCAGCAGTTCTTCAGGGCCTAGCGGGAGGGCACGGAGAAATGAGCAGTTCTTC
CDR3 protein: CASSSSGPSGRARRNEQFF
D gene: TRBD2
clone size: .
V gene: TRBV6-5
J gene: TRBJ2-1

CDR3 DNA: TGCAGCGTTGGAGACCTTAGTTATGGCTACACCTTC
CDR3 protein: CSVGDLSYGYTF
D gene: .
clone size: many
V gene: TRBV29-1
J gene: TRBJ1-2